This T cell receptor (beta chain) was identified during a study of blood T cell repertoires in COVID-19. Study at large: Both acute and convalescent COVID-19 samples were obtained from the United States, Italy and Spain.

As handled by the study authors: Counts of nucleated cells, estimated from reference gene primer amplification, were obtained. Data came from immunoSEQ multiplex PCR; TCRdb stores just in-frame clones and leaves some out. The DNA gave D and trimming, while V, J and clone size come from that table. There are some 300,000 clones in the sample; approximately 91% occur only once, and 0.75% to 1% lies in the top ten. The CDR3 length is 18 residues. V lost 2 bases and J lost 0, with 19 bases in between. CDR1 and CDR2 (germline): KGHDR, SFDVKD. Those who participated ranged in age from about 18 to 95 years and resided in 24 US areas.

V is TRBV24-1 and J is TRBJ2-7, with D tentatively TRBD2 (6 bases). Sequenced: PBMCs or T cells enriched from blood (not recorded which). The origin of this receptor is a woman aged 30 to 39 who had recovered from COVID-19. The CDR3 coding sequence is TGTGCCACCAGTGATTCTCGAGGTGGCAGCGGGTTCTCCTACGAGCAGTACTTC. This gives the protein CATSDSRGGSGFSYEQYF.